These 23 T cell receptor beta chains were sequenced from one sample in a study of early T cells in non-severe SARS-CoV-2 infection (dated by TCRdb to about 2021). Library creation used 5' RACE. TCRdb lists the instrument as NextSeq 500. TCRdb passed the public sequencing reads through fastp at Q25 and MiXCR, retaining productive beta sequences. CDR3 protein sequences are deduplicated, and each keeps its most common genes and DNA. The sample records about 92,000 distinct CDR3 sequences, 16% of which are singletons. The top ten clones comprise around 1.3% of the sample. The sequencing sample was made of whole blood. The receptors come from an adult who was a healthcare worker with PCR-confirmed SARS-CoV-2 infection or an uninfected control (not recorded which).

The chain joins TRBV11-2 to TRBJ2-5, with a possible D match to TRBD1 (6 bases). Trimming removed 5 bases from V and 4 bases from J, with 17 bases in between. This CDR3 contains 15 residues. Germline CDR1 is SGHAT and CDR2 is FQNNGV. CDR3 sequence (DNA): TGTGCCAGCAGCCGTCCCACAGGGAACACAGAGACCCAGTACTTC. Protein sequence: CASSRPTGNTETQYF.

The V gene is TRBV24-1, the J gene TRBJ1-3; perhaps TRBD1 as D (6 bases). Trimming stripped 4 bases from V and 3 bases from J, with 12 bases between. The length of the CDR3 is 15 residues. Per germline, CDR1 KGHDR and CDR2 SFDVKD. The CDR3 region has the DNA TGTGCCACCAGTGACTCGGACAGCCGTGGAAACACCATATATTTT. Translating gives CATSDSDSRGNTIYF.

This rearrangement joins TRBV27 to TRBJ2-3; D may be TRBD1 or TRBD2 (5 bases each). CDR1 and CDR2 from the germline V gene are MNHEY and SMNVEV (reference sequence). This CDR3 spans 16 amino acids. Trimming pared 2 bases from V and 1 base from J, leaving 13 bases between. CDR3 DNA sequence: TGTGCCAGCAGTTTAAGGGTACCGGGACGCACAGATACGCAGTATTTT. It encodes CASSLRVPGRTDTQYF.

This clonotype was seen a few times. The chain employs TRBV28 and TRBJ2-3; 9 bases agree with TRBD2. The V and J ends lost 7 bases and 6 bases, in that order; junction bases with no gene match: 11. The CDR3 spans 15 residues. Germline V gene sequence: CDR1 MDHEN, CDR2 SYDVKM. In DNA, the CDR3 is TGTGCCAGCACCTGGGGCGGGGGGGCCTTGGATACGCAGTATTTT. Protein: CASTWGGGALDTQYF.

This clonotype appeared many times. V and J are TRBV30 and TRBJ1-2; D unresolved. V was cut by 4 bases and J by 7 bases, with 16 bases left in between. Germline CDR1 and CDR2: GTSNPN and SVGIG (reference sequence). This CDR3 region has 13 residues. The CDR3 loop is CAWTTFAKAGYTF. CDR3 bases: TGTGCCTGGACGACATTCGCGAAAGCTGGCTACACCTTC.

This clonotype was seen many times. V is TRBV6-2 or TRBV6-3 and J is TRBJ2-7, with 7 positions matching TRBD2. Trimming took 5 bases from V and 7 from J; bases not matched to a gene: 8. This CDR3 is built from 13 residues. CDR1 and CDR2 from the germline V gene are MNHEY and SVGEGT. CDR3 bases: TGTGCCAGCAGTAAGCGGGACTACGGAGAGCAGTACTTC. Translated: CASSKRDYGEQYF.

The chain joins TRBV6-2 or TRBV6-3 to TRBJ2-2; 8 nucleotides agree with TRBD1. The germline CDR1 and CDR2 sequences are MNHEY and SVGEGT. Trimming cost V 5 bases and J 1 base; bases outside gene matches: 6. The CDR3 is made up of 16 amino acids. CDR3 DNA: TGTGCCAGCAGTCTCCCCAGGGGGCAGAACACCGGGGAGCTGTTTTTT. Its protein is CASSLPRGQNTGELFF.

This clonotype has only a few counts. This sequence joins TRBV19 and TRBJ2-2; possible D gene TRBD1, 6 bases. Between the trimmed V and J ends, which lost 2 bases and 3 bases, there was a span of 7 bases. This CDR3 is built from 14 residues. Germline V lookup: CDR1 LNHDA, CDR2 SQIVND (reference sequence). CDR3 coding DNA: TGTGCCAGTAGTATACAGGGGTACACCGGGGAGCTGTTTTTT. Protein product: CASSIQGYTGELFF.

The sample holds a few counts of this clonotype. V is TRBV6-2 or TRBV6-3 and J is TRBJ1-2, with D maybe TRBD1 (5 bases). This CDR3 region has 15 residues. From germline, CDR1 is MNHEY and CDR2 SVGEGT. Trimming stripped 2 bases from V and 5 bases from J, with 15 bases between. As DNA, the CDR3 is TGTGCCAGCAGTTACCGGAAATGGGACGAATATGGCTACACCTTC. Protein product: CASSYRKWDEYGYTF.

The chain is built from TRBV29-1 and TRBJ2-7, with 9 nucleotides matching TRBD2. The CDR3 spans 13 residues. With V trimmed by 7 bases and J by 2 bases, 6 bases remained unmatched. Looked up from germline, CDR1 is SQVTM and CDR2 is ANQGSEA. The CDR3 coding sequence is TGCAGCGCCGGGACTAGCCCAGCCTACGAGCAGTACTTC. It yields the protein CSAGTSPAYEQYF.

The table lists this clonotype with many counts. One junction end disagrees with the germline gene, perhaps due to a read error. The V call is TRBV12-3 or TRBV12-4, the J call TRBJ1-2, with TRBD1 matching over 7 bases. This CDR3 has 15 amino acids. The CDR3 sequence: CASSLETGANYGYTF. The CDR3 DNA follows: TGTGCCAGCAGCTTAGAAACAGGGGCGAATTATGGCTACACCTTC.

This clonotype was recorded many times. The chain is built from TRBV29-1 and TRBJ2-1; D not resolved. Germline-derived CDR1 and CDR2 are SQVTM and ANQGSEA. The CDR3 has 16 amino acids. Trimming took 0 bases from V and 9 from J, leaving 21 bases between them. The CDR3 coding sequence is TGCAGCGTTGAAGATTGGATGACTCTTGTTTACGGTGAGCAGTTCTTC. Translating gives CSVEDWMTLVYGEQFF.

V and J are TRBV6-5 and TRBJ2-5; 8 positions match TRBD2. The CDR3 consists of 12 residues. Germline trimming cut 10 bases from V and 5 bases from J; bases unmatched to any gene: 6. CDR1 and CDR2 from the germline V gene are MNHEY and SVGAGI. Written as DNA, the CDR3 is TGTGCCACCGAGGGACTAGAGGAGACCCAGTACTTC. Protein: CATEGLEETQYF.

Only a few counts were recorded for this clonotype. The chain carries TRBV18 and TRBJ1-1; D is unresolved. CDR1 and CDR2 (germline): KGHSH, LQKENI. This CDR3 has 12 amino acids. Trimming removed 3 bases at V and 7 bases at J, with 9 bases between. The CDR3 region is CASSPPGGEAFF. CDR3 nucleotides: TGTGCCAGCTCACCCCCCGGAGGTGAAGCTTTCTTT.

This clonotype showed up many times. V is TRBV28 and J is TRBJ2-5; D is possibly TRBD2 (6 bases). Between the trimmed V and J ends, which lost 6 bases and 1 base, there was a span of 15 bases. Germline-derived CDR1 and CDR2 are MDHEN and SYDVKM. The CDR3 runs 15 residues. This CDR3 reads CASSSTGLPQETQYF. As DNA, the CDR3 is TGTGCCAGCAGCTCAACTGGACTACCCCAAGAGACCCAGTACTTC.

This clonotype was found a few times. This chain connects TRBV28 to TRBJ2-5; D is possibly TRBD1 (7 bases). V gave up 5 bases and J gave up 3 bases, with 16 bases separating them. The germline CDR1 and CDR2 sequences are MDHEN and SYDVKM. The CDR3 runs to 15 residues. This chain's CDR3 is CASSIDREDEETQYF. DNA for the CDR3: TGTGCCAGCAGTATCGACAGGGAGGACGAAGAGACCCAGTACTTC. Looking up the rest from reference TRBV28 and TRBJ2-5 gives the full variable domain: DVKVTQSSRYLVKRTGEKVFLECVQDMDHENMFWYRQDPGLGLRLIYFSYDVKMKEKGDIPEGYSVSREKKERFSLILESASTNQTSMYLCASSIDREDEETQYFGPGTRLLVL.

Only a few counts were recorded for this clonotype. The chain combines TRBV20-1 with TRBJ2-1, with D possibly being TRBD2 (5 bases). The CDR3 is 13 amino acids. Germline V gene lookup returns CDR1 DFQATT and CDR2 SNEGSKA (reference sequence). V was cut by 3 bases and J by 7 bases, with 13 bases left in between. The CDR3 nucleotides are TGCAGTGCTAGGGGGAGACCTTCGAATGAGCAGTTCTTC. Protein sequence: CSARGRPSNEQFF.

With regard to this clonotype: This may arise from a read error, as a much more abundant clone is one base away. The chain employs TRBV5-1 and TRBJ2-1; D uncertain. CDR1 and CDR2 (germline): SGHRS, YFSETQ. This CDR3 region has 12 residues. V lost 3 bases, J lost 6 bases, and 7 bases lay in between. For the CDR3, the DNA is TGCGCCAGCAGCTCCAGCTTCAATGAGCAGTTCTTC. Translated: CASSSSFNEQFF.

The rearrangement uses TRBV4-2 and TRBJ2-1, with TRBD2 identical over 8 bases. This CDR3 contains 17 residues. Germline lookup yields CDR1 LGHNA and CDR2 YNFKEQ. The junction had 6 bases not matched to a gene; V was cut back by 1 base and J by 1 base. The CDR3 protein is CASSQVSGGGSYNEQFF. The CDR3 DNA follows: TGTGCCAGCAGCCAAGTGTCCGGCGGGGGGTCCTACAATGAGCAGTTCTTC.

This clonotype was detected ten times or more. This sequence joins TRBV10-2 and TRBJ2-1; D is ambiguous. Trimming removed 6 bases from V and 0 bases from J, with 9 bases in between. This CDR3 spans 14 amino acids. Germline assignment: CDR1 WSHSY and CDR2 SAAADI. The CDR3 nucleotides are TGCGCCAGCAGAAGGGAATACTCCTACAATGAGCAGTTCTTC. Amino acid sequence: CASRREYSYNEQFF.

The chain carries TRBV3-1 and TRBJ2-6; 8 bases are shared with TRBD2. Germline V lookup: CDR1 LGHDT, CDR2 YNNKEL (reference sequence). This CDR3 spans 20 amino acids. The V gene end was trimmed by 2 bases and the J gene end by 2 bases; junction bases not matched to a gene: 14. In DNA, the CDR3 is TGTGCCAGCAGCCAAACCCAATTGCGGGGGGAGTTCCCTGGGGCCAACGTCCTGACTTTC. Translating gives CASSQTQLRGEFPGANVLTF.

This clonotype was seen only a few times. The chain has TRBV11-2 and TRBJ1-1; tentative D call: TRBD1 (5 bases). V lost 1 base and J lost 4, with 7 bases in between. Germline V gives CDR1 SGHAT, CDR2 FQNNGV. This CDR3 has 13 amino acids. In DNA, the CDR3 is TGTGCCAGCAGCTTAGGACAGAGCACTGAAGCTTTCTTT. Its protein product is CASSLGQSTEAFF.

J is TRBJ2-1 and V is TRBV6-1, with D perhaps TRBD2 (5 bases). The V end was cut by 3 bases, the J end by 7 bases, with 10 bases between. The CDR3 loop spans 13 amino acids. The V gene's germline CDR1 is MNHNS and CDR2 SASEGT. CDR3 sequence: CASSEVTGNEQFF. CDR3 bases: TGTGCCAGCAGTGAGGTGACGGGAAATGAGCAGTTCTTC.